Following are 23 T cell receptor beta chains from one sample sequenced in a study of human T cells and chemical hapten exposure. As to time point: patch test 1, 2 weeks after DPC sensitization. Treatment meaning: therapeutic diphenylcyclopropenone sensitization with weekly scalp DPC. TCRdb re-called the RACE reads through MiXCR, storing one row per CDR3 protein. The sample has 300,000 to 350,000 distinct CDR3 sequences; around 7% are singletons. The specimen was whole blood, collected in connection with sensitization to the hapten diphenylcyclopropenone (DPC). The receptor set was obtained from a woman between 18 and 30 years old with alopecia areata. Some clones in this sample may be carry-over from other donors' samples.

This clonotype appeared many times. The rearrangement joins TRBV2 to TRBJ2-1; TRBD1 aligns across 8 bases. The CDR3 sequence is 12 residues long. V trimming: 1 base; J trimming: 14 bases; junction bases outside the gene matches: 4. From germline, CDR1 is SNHLY and CDR2 FYNNEI. The chain's CDR3 is CASSEDQGAKFF. CDR3 nucleotides: TGTGCCAGCAGTGAAGATCAGGGGGCTAAGTTCTTC. The full variable domain, in which reference TRBV2 and TRBJ2-1 provide the parts outside the CDR3, is EPEVTQTPSHQVTQMGQEVILRCVPISNHLYFYWYRQILGQKVEFLVSFYNNEISEKSEIFDDQFSVERPDGSNFTLKIRSTKLEDSAMYFCASSEDQGAKFFGPGTRLTVL.

This clonotype was seen a few times. This chain links TRBV28 with TRBJ2-1; D is possibly TRBD1 (6 bases). The CDR3 is made up of 18 amino acids. CDR1 is MDHEN, CDR2 SYDVKM, per germline. The V gene lost 0 bases and the J gene lost 4 bases, with 19 bases spanning the gap. Here the CDR3 DNA reads TGTGCCAGCAGTTTATGGACTGAGACAGGCCCATATTACAATGAGCAGTTCTTC. Its protein product is CASSLWTETGPYYNEQFF.

This rearrangement joins TRBV27 to TRBJ1-1; tentatively, D is TRBD1 (6 bases). The length of the CDR3 is 17 residues. Trimming removed 2 bases at V and 0 bases at J, with 16 bases between. CDR1 and CDR2 from the germline V gene are MNHEY and SMNVEV (reference sequence). The CDR3: CASSLVRGTPMNTEAFF. The CDR3 bases are TGTGCCAGCAGTTTAGTGCGCGGGACACCAATGAACACTGAAGCTTTCTTT.

The chain recombines TRBV12-3 or TRBV12-4 with TRBJ1-1; TRBD1 aligns across 7 bases. V lost 6 bases to trimming and J lost 10 bases; unmatched junction nucleotides: 11. This CDR3 spans 13 amino acids. The CDR3: CASSTGQARGAFF. CDR3 DNA sequence: TGTGCCAGCAGCACCGGACAGGCCAGGGGAGCTTTCTTT.

The rearrangement joins TRBV7-3 to TRBJ2-4; 7 bases line up with TRBD1. Germline assignment: CDR1 SGHTA and CDR2 FQGTGA. This CDR3 contains 15 residues. J gave up 8 bases and V 5 bases, and 12 bases lay outside the gene matches. CDR3 sequence reads: CASSPRGGPRDIQYF. The CDR3 bases are TGTGCCAGCAGCCCTAGAGGGGGCCCCAGGGACATTCAGTACTTC.

In this sample, this clonotype turned up many times. The chain recombines TRBV7-8 with TRBJ2-1; either TRBD1 or TRBD2 may supply D (5 bases each). Trimming stripped 5 bases from V and 5 bases from J, with 19 bases between. Germline V gives CDR1 SGHVS, CDR2 FQNEAQ. The CDR3 consists of 16 residues. DNA of the CDR3: TGTGCCAGCAGCCCCCCGAGGGGTACTGCCGACAATGAGCAGTTCTTC. This gives the protein CASSPPRGTADNEQFF.

For this clonotype: This clone may be a read error of a much larger clone one base away. V and J are TRBV7-2 and TRBJ2-6, with D tentatively TRBD1 (5 bases). The CDR3 runs 16 residues. Germline V gives CDR1 SGHTA, CDR2 FQGNSA. V lost 1 base to trimming and J lost 8 bases, with 15 bases between them. The chain's CDR3 is CASSLDWDNRSNVLTF. Here the CDR3 DNA reads TGTGCCAGCAGCTTAGACTGGGATAACAGGTCCAACGTCCTGACTTTC.

This clonotype was recorded many times. V is TRBV5-1 and J is TRBJ1-1; D ambiguous. CDR3 length: 13 amino acids. V shed 3 bases and J shed 1 base, with 7 bases lying between them. CDR1 SGHRS and CDR2 YFSETQ come from the germline V gene. The chain's CDR3 is CASSSGENTEAFF. For the CDR3, the DNA is TGCGCCAGCAGCTCTGGAGAGAACACTGAAGCTTTCTTT.

This clonotype has only a few counts. The chain is built from TRBV18 and TRBJ2-3; TRBD1 agrees at 10 bases. The CDR3 runs to 14 residues. Germline lookup yields CDR1 KGHSH and CDR2 LQKENI. Trimming removed 10 bases from V and 6 bases from J; junction bases left unmatched: 10. The CDR3 region has the DNA TGTGCCACTAAATCGGGACAGGGGACGGATACGCAGTATTTT. Its translation: CATKSGQGTDTQYF.

In its sample, this clonotype was seen many times. The chain joins TRBV15 to TRBJ1-1, with 7 bases lining up with TRBD1. The CDR3 covers 15 residues. The V gene end was trimmed by 1 base and the J gene end by 4 bases; junction bases not matched to a gene: 6. Germline values: CDR1 LNHNV, CDR2 YYDKDF (reference sequence). In DNA form, the CDR3 reads TGTGCCACCAGCAGAGTGGAGGGGGCGGCCACTGAAGCTTTCTTT. Its translation: CATSRVEGAATEAFF. Variable domain in full (rest from reference TRBV15 and TRBJ1-1): DAMVIQNPRYQVTQFGKPVTLSCSQTLNHNVMYWYQQKSSQAPKLLFHYYDKDFNNEADTPDNFQSRRPNTSFCFLDIRSPGLGDTAMYLCATSRVEGAATEAFFGQGTRLTVV.

In its sample, this clonotype was seen many times. The J gene is TRBJ2-7, the V gene TRBV20-1, with D possibly TRBD2 on 6 matching bases. The V end was cut by 3 bases, the J end by 2 bases, with 14 bases between. This CDR3 is 14 amino acids long. Germline V CDR1 and CDR2: DFQATT, SNEGSKA (reference sequence). CDR3 coding DNA: TGCAGTGCTAGTTCCGGGACTTTTACCTACGAGCAGTACTTC. Translated: CSASSGTFTYEQYF.

The table lists this clonotype with a few counts. The chain combines TRBV5-1 with TRBJ2-7; 15 nucleotides align to TRBD2. The CDR3 extends over 15 amino acids. CDR1 SGHRS and CDR2 YFSETQ come from the germline V gene. Trimming took 4 bases from V and 9 from J; bases not matched to a gene: 8. The DNA of the CDR3 is TGCGCCAGCAGCACGGACGGACTAGCGGGGGGGCGGCAGTACTTC. Amino acid sequence: CASSTDGLAGGRQYF.

V usage is TRBV6-5 and J usage is TRBJ2-2, with a tentative D call TRBD1 (5 bases). The V gene lost 0 bases and the J gene lost 3 bases, with 11 bases spanning the gap. Germline CDR1 is MNHEY and CDR2 is SVGAGI. The CDR3 runs 16 residues. CDR3 DNA: TGTGCCAGCAGTTACTCGATGGGGCAACACACCGGGGAGCTGTTTTTT. It translates to CASSYSMGQHTGELFF.

The chain carries TRBV10-3 and TRBJ1-6; D gene uncertain. The V end lost 2 bases, the J end lost 9 bases, and 8 bases lay between the germline ends. Germline V gives CDR1 ENHRY, CDR2 SYGVKD. This CDR3 contains 13 residues. CDR3 protein: CAISEGAPSPLHF. DNA for the CDR3: TGTGCCATCAGTGAGGGAGCCCCTTCACCCCTCCACTTT.

This clonotype was detected only a few times. The V call is TRBV2, the J call TRBJ1-4, with D perhaps TRBD1 (6 bases). V was clipped by 2 bases and J by 6 bases, with 19 bases between them. Germline loops: CDR1 SNHLY, CDR2 FYNNEI. The CDR3 loop spans 17 amino acids. CDR3: CASSEPLGGPLDEKLFF. Written as DNA, the CDR3 is TGTGCCAGCAGTGAACCTCTGGGGGGGCCCTTAGATGAAAAACTGTTTTTT.

This chain connects TRBV6-2 or TRBV6-3 to TRBJ2-3; 8 bases agree with TRBD1. Losses at the gene ends were 5 bases for V and 3 bases for J; bases not matched to a gene: 7. The CDR3 sequence is 15 residues long. Germline assignment: CDR1 MNHEY and CDR2 SVGEGT. The DNA for the CDR3 is TGTGCCAGCAGTCTGACAGGGGAGGAGACAGATACGCAGTATTTT. Translation: CASSLTGEETDTQYF.

This clonotype was detected a few times. V gene TRBV6-5 combines with J gene TRBJ1-6; D is unclear. The V gene lost 4 bases and the J gene lost 4 bases, with 8 bases spanning the gap. The CDR3 is 14 residues long. The germline V gene has CDR1 MNHEY and CDR2 SVGAGI. CDR3 amino acids: CASSSSGYNSPLHF. CDR3 DNA: TGTGCCAGCAGTTCTAGCGGTTATAATTCACCCCTCCACTTT.

The chain joins TRBV6-5 to TRBJ2-5; no clear D gene. Germline CDR1 reads MNHEY; CDR2 reads SVGAGI. This CDR3 is built from 13 residues. The V and J ends lost 5 bases and 5 bases respectively, with 12 bases between them. The CDR3 is CASSLEVGETQYF. The CDR3 DNA is TGTGCCAGCAGTCTCGAGGTCGGGGAGACCCAGTACTTC.

This clonotype was seen a handful of times. The V gene is TRBV6-6, the J gene TRBJ2-3; D tentatively fits TRBD1 or TRBD2 (5 bases each). Trimming left V 8 bases short and J 1 base short, with 10 bases between. The CDR3 runs to 13 residues. CDR1 and CDR2 (germline): MNHNY, SVGAGI (reference sequence). The CDR3: CASRDPGTDTQYF. CDR3 DNA sequence: TGTGCCAGCCGGGACCCAGGCACAGATACGCAGTATTTT.

The rearrangement links TRBV6-5 to TRBJ2-7; the match to TRBD2 covers 8 bases. The V segment lost 2 bases and the J segment 5 bases; nucleotides outside the gene matches: 5. Per the germline V gene, CDR1 is MNHEY and CDR2 is SVGAGI. The CDR3 totals 14 residues. Here the CDR3 DNA reads TGTGCCAGCAGTTACGGCGGGGGGCTCAACGAGCAGTACTTC. It yields the protein CASSYGGGLNEQYF.

This clonotype was observed a few times. The chain employs TRBV9 and TRBJ1-6; perhaps TRBD1 as D (5 bases). Looked up from germline, CDR1 is SGDLS and CDR2 is YYNGEE. V gave up 0 bases and J gave up 7 bases, with 8 bases separating them. This CDR3 has 14 amino acids. CDR3 sequence reads: CASSVEGDNSPLHF. The DNA for the CDR3 is TGTGCCAGCAGCGTAGAAGGGGACAATTCACCCCTCCACTTT.

This clonotype was picked up a small number of times. The gene calls are TRBV6-5 and TRBJ2-7, with 9 positions matching TRBD1. This CDR3 is 16 amino acids long. Germline-derived CDR1 and CDR2 are MNHEY and SVGAGI. The V gene end was trimmed by 4 bases and the J gene end by 4 bases; junction bases not matched to a gene: 11. The chain's CDR3 is CASSSPIGQGNYEQYF. CDR3 coding DNA: TGTGCCAGCAGTTCTCCGATCGGACAGGGGAATTACGAGCAGTACTTC.

The V call is TRBV20-1, the J call TRBJ1-6; D possibly corresponds to TRBD1 (5 bases). The CDR3 covers 17 residues. Germline-derived CDR1 and CDR2 are DFQATT and SNEGSKA (reference sequence). V was clipped by 0 bases and J by 0 bases, with 12 bases between them. Here the CDR3 reads CSARDMTVSSYNSPLHF. In DNA, the CDR3 is TGCAGTGCTAGAGATATGACAGTGAGCTCCTATAATTCACCCCTCCACTTT.